Following are 8 T cell receptor beta chains from one sample sequenced in a study of Graves' ophthalmopathy and Graves' hyperthyroidism. The study amplified TCR beta CDR3 regions using RNA transcripts. The first round was an RT-PCR with HTBI primers, and the second round was a multiplex PCR. TCRdb processed the multiplex PCR reads anew with MiXCR; each CDR3 protein has one entry. The sample consists of fewer than 350,000 distinct CDR3 sequences, under 20% of them appearing once. The sequencing sample was made of peripheral blood. All receptors come from an adult man with Graves' ophthalmopathy.

This clonotype occurred many times. V is TRBV29-1 and J is TRBJ1-1; possibly TRBD1 for D (6 bases). Trimming pared 4 bases from V and 0 bases from J, leaving 18 bases between. The CDR3 runs 16 residues. Germline CDR1 SQVTM, CDR2 ANQGSEA. CDR3 nucleotides: TGCAGCGTTGTGGGGCGTGGGGACACCATGAACACTGAAGCTTTCTTT. Translated, it gives CSVVGRGDTMNTEAFF.

This clonotype was recorded a few times. The rearrangement joins TRBV6-1 to TRBJ2-7, with 9 bases that match TRBD1. V gave up 7 bases and J gave up 0 bases; unmatched junction bases: 4. The CDR3 runs 14 residues. Germline V CDR1 and CDR2: MNHNS, SASEGT. The chain's CDR3 is CASTGTGNSYEQYF. The CDR3 bases are TGTGCCAGCACGGGGACAGGGAACTCCTACGAGCAGTACTTC.

A note on this clonotype: One junction end does not reproduce the germline sequence, and a read error may be involved. The chain recombines TRBV11-2 with TRBJ2-7, with unresolved D. Per germline, CDR1 SGHAT and CDR2 FQNNGV. The CDR3 length is 15 residues. The CDR3 here is CASSLGRAVTYEQSF. CDR3 nucleotide sequence: TGTGCCAGCAGCTTAGGGCGAGCAGTTACCTACGAGCAGTCCTTC.

This clonotype appeared many times. J is TRBJ2-4 and V is TRBV6-2 or TRBV6-3; 11 nucleotides match TRBD2. The CDR3 sequence is 18 residues long. Per germline, CDR1 MNHEY and CDR2 SVGEGT. V dropped 3 bases and J dropped 5; count of bases not matched to a gene: 12. CDR3 amino acids: CASSYSIAGGPGENIQYF. The DNA for the CDR3 is TGTGCCAGCAGTTATTCGATAGCGGGGGGGCCTGGAGAAAACATTCAGTACTTC.

At least ten counts were recorded for this clonotype. The chain couples TRBV6-2 or TRBV6-3 to TRBJ2-7; no definite D call. V was shortened by 2 bases and J by 4 bases, with 12 bases between the two germline ends. The germline gives CDR1 MNHEY, CDR2 SVGEGT. The CDR3 is made up of 14 amino acids. The CDR3 nucleotides read TGTGCCAGCAGTTACCCCCCCGAAAGGTACGAGCAGTACTTC. Protein product: CASSYPPERYEQYF.

This clonotype appeared many times. This rearrangement joins TRBV29-1 to TRBJ2-1; 10 nucleotides align to TRBD2. The CDR3 runs 14 residues. The V gene's germline CDR1 is SQVTM and CDR2 ANQGSEA. With V trimmed by 0 bases and J by 10 bases, 6 bases remained unmatched. The CDR3 DNA follows: TGCAGCGTTGAAGAGGCTAGCGGGAGTTTCGAGCAGTTCTTC. Its translation is CSVEEASGSFEQFF.

This clonotype was found a few times. The chain joins TRBV10-3 to TRBJ2-5; 10 bases align to TRBD1. V lost 10 bases, J lost 4 bases, and 9 bases stayed unmatched. Germline V CDR1 and CDR2: ENHRY, SYGVKD. This CDR3 is built from 14 residues. The CDR3 protein is CATAGQGTRETQYF. DNA for the CDR3: TGTGCCACCGCGGGACAGGGGACGCGAGAGACCCAGTACTTC.

This clonotype was picked up many times. The J gene is TRBJ2-7, the V gene TRBV11-2; 10 nucleotides agree with TRBD2. Germline CDR1 is SGHAT and CDR2 is FQNNGV. The CDR3 has 18 amino acids. Germline trimming cut 2 bases from V and 0 bases from J; bases unmatched to any gene: 10. CDR3 protein: CASSLFASGSGGSYEQYF. CDR3 bases: TGTGCCAGCAGCTTATTTGCTAGCGGGAGTGGGGGCTCCTACGAGCAGTACTTC.